What follows is one T cell receptor (beta chain) and its context. This clonotype showed up just a few times. The antigen it binds to is not known. Base quality data are lacking; no much larger clone is found one base away. Naive CD8 T cell libraries were made from about 20,000 to 1,000,000 sorted cells using 10%, 30% or 50% of purified RNA. Naive CD8 T cells, defined as CD8+CD4-CCR7+CD45RA+, were FACS-sorted into RLT Plus buffer on a BD FACSAria II. Detection sensitivity was tested by spiking Jurkat RNA equal to roughly 9 TCR copies' worth into samples containing roughly 19,000-1,000,000 naive CD8 T cells. Enrichment of CD8 T cells was done with RosetteSep CD8+ T Cell Enrichment Cocktail plus Ficoll-Paque, and ACK red cell lysis came afterward. Compared with germline, V lacks 7 bases and J lacks 2 bases; bases without a gene match: 9. Spanning cysteine to phenylalanine, the CDR3 consists of 15 amino acids. The DNA shown is the 45-base CDR3, in frame from base 1. CDR1 and CDR2, per the germline V gene (reference sequence), are DFQATT and SNEGSKA.

Libraries were prepared through PCR. TCRdb records NextSeq 500 as the sequencer. Bulk TCR libraries were prepared as previously described, using TCR primers listed in Table S5. Total RNA was purified with the Qiagen AllPrep DNA/RNA kit. Before any analysis, reads coming from multiple sequencing runs of the same library were combined into one pool. In the paper's pipeline: Reads were retained only if their TCR constant sequence matched exactly, and those retained reads were trimmed to 150 nt and grouped according to their 12-nt molecular barcodes. Reads inside each barcode group were sub-clustered using a 15% Levenshtein threshold, and a quality-weighted consensus sequence was constructed for each RNA molecule. Non-functional sequences were discarded, and so were lower-count sequences lying one edit away from another sequence. Based on fitting two negative binomial distributions, any barcode sub-cluster with under 20% of the maximum read count was discarded. TCRdb handled the public reads itself, with Q25 trimming in fastp and clone calling in MiXCR, and kept productive beta chains. CDR3 protein duplicates are merged, each entry listing the most common genes and DNA. The V and J calls follow TCRdb's processing rather than the paper's. This sample is represented by about half a million distinct CDR3 sequences; roughly 25% of them were singletons. The ten largest clonotypes hold under 0.85% of the sample.

The source of the sample is a study of molecular identifiers for immune sequencing clone quantification (dated by TCRdb to 2017 to 2018). With regard to the full study: For a replicate experiment, the RNA from either approximately 20,000 or 100,000 naive CD8 T cells was divided into five aliquots, and four of those aliquots went on to sequencing. The study was a methods study using CD8 T cells to benchmark molecular-identifier clustering-based TCR repertoire sequencing (MIDCIRS) and TCR RNA copy counting. On the study overall, not on this receptor specifically: Approximately 3.1 recovered TCR RNA copies per cell were obtained by modeling, versus around 10 by digital PCR, implying a capture efficiency of about 30%. In CMV-specific effector cells, clones with more than 20 RNA copies contained over 97% of molecules, whereas in naive cells such clones contained under 1% of molecules. Spiked-in Jurkat TCR RNA (about ten copies' worth), which is not part of the donor repertoire, was contained in the naive libraries. A single cell's worth of spiked-in Jurkat TCR RNA was reported detectable even among approximately 930,000 naive CD8 T cells. When barcode sub-clustering was left out, chimeric consensus sequences inflated TCR diversity, with chimeras reaching as high as 47%. Highly expanded clone sizes could be underestimated if identical TCR molecules share a barcode.

This chain is built from TRBV20-1 and TRBJ2-1; a stretch of 9 junction bases matches TRBD2. The clonotype originates from a human donor in good health. Some libraries in this study had Jurkat cell RNA spiked in. Sample: naive CD8+ T cells from blood, with Jurkat cell RNA spiked in. This specimen's cell subset or site label, interpreted: FACS-sorted CD8+CD4-CCR7+CD45RA+ naive T cells. The CDR3 region: CSVIGLATTYNEQFF. The sequenced DNA: TGCAGTGTTATTGGACTAGCGACAACCTACAATGAGCAGTTCTTC.